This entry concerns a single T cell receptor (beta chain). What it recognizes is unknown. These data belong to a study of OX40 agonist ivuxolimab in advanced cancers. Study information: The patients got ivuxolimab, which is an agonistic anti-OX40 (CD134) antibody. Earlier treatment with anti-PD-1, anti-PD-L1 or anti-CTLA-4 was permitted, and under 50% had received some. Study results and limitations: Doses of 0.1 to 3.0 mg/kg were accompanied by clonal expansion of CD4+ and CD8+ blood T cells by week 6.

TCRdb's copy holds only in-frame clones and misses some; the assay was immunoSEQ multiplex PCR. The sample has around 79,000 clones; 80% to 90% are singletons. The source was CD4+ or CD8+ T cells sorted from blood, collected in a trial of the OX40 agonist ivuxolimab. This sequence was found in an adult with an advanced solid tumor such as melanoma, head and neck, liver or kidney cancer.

CDR3 nucleotide sequence: TGTGCCAGCTCACCAGCGGTCATGGGCGTGGCAGATACGCAGTATTTT. It yields the protein CASSPAVMGVADTQYF. The chain combines TRBV18 with TRBJ2-3; D gene unclear. The germline CDR1 and CDR2 sequences are KGHSH and LQKENI. Trimming took off 2 bases at V and 4 bases at J, with 16 bases between the two ends. The CDR3 totals 16 residues.